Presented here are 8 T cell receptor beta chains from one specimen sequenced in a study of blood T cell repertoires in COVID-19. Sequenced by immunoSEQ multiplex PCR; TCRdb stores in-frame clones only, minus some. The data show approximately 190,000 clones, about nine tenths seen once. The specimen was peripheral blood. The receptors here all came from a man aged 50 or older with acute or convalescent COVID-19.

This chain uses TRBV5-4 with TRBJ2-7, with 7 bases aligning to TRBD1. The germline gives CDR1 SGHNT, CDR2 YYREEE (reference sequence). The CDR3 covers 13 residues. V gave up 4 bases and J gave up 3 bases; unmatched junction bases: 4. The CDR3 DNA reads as TGTGCCAGCAGCAGGGACAGACACTACGAGCAGTACGTC. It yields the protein CASSRDRHYEQYV.

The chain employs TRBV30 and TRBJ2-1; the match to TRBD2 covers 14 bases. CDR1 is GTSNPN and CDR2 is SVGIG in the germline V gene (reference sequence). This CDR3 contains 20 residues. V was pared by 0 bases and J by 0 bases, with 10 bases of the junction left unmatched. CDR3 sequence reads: CAWSVLTSGRGKISYNEQFF. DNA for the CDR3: TGTGCCTGGAGTGTCTTGACTAGCGGGAGGGGGAAAATCTCCTACAATGAGCAGTTCTTC.

The CDR3 region has the DNA TGTGCCAACTCCAAGAGCACAGATACGCAGTATTTT. Encoded protein: CANSKSTDTQYF. The chain links TRBV12-3 or TRBV12-4 to TRBJ2-3; no firm D call. The CDR3 runs 12 residues. Trimming stripped 10 bases from V and 0 bases from J, with 8 bases between.

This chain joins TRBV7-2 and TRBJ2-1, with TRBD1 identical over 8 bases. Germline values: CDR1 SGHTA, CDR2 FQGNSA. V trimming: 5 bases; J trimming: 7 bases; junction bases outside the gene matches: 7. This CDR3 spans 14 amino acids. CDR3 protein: CASSPQGAQNEQFF. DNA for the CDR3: TGTGCCAGCAGCCCGCAGGGGGCGCAGAATGAGCAGTTCTTC. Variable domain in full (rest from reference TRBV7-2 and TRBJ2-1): GAGVSQSPSNKVTEKGKDVELRCDPISGHTALYWYRQSLGQGLEFLIYFQGNSAPDKSGLPSDRFSAERTGGSVSTLTIQRTQQEDSAVYLCASSPQGAQNEQFFGPGTRLTVL.

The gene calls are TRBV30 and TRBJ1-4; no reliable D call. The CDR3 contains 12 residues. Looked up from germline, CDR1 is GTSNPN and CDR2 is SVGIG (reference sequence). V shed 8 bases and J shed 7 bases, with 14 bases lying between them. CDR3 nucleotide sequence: TGTGCCCGAGAGGGTATAGGTGAAAAACTGTTTTTT. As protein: CAREGIGEKLFF.

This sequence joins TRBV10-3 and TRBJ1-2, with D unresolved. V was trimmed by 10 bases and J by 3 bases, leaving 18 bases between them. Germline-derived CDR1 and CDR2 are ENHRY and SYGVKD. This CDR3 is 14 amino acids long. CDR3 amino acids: CATGESGWDYGYTF. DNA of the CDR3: TGTGCCACCGGGGAATCGGGGTGGGACTATGGCTACACCTTC.

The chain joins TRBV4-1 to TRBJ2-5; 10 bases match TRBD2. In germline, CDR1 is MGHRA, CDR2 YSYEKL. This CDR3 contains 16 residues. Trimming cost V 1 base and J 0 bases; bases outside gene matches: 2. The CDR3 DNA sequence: TGCGCCAGCAGCCAAGGGACTAGCGGCCACCAAGAGACCCAGTACTTC. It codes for CASSQGTSGHQETQYF.

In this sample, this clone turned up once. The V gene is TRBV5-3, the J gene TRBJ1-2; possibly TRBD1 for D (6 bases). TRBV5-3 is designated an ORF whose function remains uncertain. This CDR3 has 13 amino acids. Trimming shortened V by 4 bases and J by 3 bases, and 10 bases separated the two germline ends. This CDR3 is CARSGRGDYGYTF. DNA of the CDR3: TGTGCCAGAAGCGGCAGGGGAGACTATGGCTACACCTTC.